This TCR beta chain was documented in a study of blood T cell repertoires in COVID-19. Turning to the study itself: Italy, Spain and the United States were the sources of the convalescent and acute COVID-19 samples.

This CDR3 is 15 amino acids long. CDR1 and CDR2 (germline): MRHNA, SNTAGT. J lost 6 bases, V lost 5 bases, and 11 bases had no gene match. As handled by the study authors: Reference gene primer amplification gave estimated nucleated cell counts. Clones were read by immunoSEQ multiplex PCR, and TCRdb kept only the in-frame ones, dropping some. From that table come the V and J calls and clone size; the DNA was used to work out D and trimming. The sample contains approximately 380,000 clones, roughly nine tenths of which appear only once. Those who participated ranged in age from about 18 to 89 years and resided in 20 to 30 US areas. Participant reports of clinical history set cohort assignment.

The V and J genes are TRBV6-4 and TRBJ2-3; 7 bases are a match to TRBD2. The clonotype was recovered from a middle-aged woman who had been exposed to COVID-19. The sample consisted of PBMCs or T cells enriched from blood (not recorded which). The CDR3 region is CASSLTSQHQDTQYF. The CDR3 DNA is TGTGCCAGCAGTTTGACTAGCCAACATCAGGATACGCAGTATTTT.